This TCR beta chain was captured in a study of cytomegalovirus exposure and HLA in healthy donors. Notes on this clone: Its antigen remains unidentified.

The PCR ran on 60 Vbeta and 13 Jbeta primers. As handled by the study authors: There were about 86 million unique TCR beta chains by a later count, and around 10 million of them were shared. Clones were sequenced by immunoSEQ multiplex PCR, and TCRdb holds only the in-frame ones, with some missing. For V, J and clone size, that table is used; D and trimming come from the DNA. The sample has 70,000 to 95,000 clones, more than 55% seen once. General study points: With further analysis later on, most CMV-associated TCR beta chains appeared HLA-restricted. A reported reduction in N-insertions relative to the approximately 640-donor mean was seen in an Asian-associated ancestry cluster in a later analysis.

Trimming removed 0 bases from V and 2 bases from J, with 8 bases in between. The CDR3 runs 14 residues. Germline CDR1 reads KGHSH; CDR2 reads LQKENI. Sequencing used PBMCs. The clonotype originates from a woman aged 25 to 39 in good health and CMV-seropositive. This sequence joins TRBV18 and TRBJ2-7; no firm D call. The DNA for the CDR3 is TGTGCCAGCTCACCACCCGCACACCCCTACGAGCAGTACTTC. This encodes CASSPPAHPYEQYF.